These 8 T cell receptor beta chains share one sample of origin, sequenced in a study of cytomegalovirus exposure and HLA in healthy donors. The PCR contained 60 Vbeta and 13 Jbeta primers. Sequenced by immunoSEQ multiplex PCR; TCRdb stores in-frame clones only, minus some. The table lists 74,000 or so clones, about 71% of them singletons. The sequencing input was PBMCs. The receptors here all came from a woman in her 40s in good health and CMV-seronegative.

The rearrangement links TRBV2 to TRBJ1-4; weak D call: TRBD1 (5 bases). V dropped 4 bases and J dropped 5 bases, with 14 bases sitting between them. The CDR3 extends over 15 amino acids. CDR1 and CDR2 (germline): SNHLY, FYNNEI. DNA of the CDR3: TGTGCCAGCAGTGCTCAGGGCAAGGGAAATGAAAAACTGTTTTTT. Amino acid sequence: CASSAQGKGNEKLFF.

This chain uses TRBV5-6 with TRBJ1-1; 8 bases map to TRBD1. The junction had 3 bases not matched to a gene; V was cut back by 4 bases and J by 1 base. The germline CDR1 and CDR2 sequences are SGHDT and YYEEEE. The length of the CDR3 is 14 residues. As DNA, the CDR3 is TGTGCCAGCAGCCCGGACAGGGCGAACACTGAAGCTTTCTTT. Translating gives CASSPDRANTEAFF.

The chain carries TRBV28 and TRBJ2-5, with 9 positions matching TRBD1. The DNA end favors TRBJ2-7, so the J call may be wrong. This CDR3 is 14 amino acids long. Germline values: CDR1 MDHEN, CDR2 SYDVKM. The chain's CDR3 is CASSTGQGFLEQYF. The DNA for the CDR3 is TGTGCCAGCAGTACGGGACAGGGATTCCTCGAGCAGTACTTC.

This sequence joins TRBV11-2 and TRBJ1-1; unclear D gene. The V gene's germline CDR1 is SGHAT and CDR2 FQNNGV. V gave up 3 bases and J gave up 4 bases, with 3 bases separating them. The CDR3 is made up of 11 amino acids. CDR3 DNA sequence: TGTGCCAGCAGCTTCTCCACTGAAGCTTTCTTT. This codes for CASSFSTEAFF. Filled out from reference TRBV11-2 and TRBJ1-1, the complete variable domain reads EAGVAQSPRYKIIEKRQSVAFWCNPISGHATLYWYQQILGQGPKLLIQFQNNGVVDDSQLPKDRFSAERLKGVDSTLKIQPAKLEDSAVYLCASSFSTEAFFGQGTRLTVV.

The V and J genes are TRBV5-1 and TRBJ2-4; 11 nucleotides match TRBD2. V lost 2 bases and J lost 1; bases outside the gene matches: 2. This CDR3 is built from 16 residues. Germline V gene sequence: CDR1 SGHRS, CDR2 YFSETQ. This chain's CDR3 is CASSFSSGRAKNIQYF. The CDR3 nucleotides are TGCGCCAGCAGCTTCTCTAGCGGGAGGGCCAAAAACATTCAGTACTTC.

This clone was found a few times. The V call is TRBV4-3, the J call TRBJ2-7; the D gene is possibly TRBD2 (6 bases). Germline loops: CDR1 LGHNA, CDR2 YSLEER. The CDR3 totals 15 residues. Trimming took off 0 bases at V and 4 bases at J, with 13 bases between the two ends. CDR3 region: CASSQDYAGGYEQYF. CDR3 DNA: TGCGCCAGCAGCCAAGATTACGCCGGGGGATACGAGCAGTACTTC.

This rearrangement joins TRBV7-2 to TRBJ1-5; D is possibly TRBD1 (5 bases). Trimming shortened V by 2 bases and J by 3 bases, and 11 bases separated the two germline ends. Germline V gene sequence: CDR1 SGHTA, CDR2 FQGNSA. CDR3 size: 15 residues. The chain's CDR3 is CASSLFRGDNQPQHF. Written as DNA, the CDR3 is TGTGCCAGCAGCTTATTCCGGGGGGACAATCAGCCCCAGCATTTT.

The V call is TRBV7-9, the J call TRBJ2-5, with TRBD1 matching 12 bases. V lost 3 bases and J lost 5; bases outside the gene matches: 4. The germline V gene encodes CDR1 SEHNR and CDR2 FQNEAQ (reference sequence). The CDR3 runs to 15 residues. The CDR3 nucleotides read TGTGCCAGCAGCTTGGGGACAGGGGGCTCGGAGACCCAGTACTTC. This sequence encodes CASSLGTGGSETQYF.